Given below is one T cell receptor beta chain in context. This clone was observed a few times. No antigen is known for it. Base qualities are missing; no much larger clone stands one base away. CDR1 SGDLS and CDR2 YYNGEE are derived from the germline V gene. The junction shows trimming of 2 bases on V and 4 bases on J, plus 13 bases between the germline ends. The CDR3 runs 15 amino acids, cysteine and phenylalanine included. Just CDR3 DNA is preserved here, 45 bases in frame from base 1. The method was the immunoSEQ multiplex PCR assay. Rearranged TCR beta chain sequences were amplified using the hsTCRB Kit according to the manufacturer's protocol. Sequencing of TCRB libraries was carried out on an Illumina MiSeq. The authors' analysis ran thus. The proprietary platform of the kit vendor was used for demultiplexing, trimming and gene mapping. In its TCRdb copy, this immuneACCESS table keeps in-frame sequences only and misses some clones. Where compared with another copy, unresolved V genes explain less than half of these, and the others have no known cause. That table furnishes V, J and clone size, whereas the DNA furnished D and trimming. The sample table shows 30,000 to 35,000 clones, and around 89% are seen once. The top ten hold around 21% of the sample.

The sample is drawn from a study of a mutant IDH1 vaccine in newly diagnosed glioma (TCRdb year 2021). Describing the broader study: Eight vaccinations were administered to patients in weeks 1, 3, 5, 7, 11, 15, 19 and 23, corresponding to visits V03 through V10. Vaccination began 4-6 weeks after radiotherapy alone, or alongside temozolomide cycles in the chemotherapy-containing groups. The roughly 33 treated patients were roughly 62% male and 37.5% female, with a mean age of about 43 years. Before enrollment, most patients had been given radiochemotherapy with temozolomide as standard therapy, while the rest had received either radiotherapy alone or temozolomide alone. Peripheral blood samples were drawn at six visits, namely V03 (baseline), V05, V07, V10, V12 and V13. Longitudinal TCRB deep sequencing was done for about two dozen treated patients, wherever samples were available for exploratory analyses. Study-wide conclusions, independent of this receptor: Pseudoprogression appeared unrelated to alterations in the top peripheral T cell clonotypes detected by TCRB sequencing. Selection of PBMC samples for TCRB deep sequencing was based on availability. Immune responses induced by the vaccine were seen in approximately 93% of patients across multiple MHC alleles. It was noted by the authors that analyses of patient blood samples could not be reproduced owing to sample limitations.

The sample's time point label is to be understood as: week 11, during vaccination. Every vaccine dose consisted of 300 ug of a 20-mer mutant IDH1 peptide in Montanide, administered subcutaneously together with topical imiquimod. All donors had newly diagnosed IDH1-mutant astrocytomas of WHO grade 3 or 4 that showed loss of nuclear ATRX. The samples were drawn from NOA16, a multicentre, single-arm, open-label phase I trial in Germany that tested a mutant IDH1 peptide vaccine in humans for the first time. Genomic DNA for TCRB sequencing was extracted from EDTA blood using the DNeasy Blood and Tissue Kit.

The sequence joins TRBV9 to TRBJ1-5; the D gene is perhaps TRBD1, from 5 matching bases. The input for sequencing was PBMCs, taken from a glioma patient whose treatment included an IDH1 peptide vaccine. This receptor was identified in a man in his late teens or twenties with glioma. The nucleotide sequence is TGTGCCAGCAGCGTGGGGACGGCGAAAAATCAGCCCCAGCATTTT. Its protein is CASSVGTAKNQPQHF.